Each of the 7 T cell receptor beta chains below was sequenced from the same sample in a study of blood T cell repertoires in COVID-19. Clones were read by immunoSEQ multiplex PCR, and TCRdb kept only the in-frame ones, dropping some. This table has under 300,000 clones, around 86% appearing once. Sequenced sample: peripheral blood. The receptors here all came from a woman between 65 and 79 years old with active or convalescent COVID-19.

J is TRBJ2-5 and V is TRBV19; D may be TRBD1 (6 bases). The V gene's germline CDR1 is LNHDA and CDR2 SQIVND (reference sequence). CDR3 size: 13 residues. The germline V and J ends were trimmed by 1 base and 7 bases, with 10 bases remaining between them. The CDR3 DNA reads as TGTGCCAGTAGTATAGGGCAGGGGTCGACCCAGTACTTC. Translated, it gives CASSIGQGSTQYF. Full variable domain (rest looked up from reference TRBV19 and TRBJ2-5): DGGITQSPKYLFRKEGQNVTLSCEQNLNHDAMYWYRQDPGQGLRLIYYSQIVNDFQKGDIAEGYSVSREKKESFPLTVTSAQKNPTAFYLCASSIGQGSTQYFGPGTRLLVL.

This rearrangement joins TRBV18 to TRBJ1-2, with 10 bases that match TRBD1. Looked up from germline, CDR1 is KGHSH and CDR2 is LQKENI. Germline trimming cut 4 bases from V and 6 bases from J; bases unmatched to any gene: 5. The CDR3 is 14 amino acids. The chain's CDR3 is CASSRDRGGNGYTF. CDR3 DNA: TGTGCCAGCTCACGGGACAGGGGTGGAAATGGCTACACCTTC.

Turning to this clone: Other nucleotide sequences in the sample specify the same CDR3. The chain has TRBV27 and TRBJ2-5, with D unresolved. Germline V gene data show CDR1 as MNHEY and CDR2 as SMNVEV (reference sequence). The CDR3 runs 13 residues. V lost 3 bases, J lost 2 bases, and 7 bases lay in between. The CDR3 DNA reads TGTGCCAGCAGTTTCCGGGTTCAAGAGACCCAGTACTTC. Encoded protein: CASSFRVQETQYF.

V is TRBV4-2 and J is TRBJ1-1; 7 bases match TRBD1. Germline values: CDR1 LGHNA, CDR2 YNFKEQ. This CDR3 has 17 residues. The junction had 18 bases not matched to a gene; V was cut back by 7 bases and J by 4 bases. CDR3 protein: CASTNPGTAIRGTEAFF. DNA for the CDR3: TGTGCCAGCACCAACCCCGGGACAGCTATAAGGGGCACTGAAGCTTTCTTT.

This chain joins TRBV7-9 and TRBJ1-2, with D perhaps matching TRBD1 (5 bases). CDR1 is SEHNR, CDR2 FQNEAQ, per germline (reference sequence). The V end lost 5 bases, the J end lost 3 bases, and 10 bases lay between the germline ends. The CDR3 contains 13 residues. Written as DNA, the CDR3 is TGTGCCAGCAGCCCCAGGGAATACTATGGCTACACCTTC. Its protein is CASSPREYYGYTF.

In DNA, the CDR3 is TGTGCCAGCAGCTTAGGGCGAGCGGGGGGGTCCACAGATACGCAGTATTTT. Its translation: CASSLGRAGGSTDTQYF. The chain recombines TRBV7-2 with TRBJ2-3; TRBD2 matches at 10 bases. The junction had 6 bases not matched to a gene; V was cut back by 1 base and J by 2 bases. Germline V gene data show CDR1 as SGHTA and CDR2 as FQGNSA. The CDR3 contains 17 residues.

The rearrangement uses TRBV6-5 and TRBJ2-5; 12 bases map to TRBD2. The CDR3 runs to 16 residues. V lost 4 bases, J lost 5 bases, and 8 bases stayed unmatched. Germline CDR1 is MNHEY and CDR2 is SVGAGI. CDR3: CASSFSSGGVGETQYF. The CDR3 DNA reads TGTGCCAGCAGTTTTTCTAGCGGGGGGGTCGGGGAGACCCAGTACTTC.